The source of this TCR beta chain is a study of sequential checkpoint blockade in melanoma. Study overall: Patients were randomized 1:1 to nivolumab-then-ipilimumab or ipilimumab-then-nivolumab first-line. After both sequences, patients received maintenance nivolumab.

Only in-frame clones appear in the TCRdb table, and some are missing; sequencing was by immunoSEQ multiplex PCR. The table includes 15,000 to 20,000 clones, 65% to 80% detected once. The treatment here: randomized to nivolumab then ipilimumab (arm A) or the reverse (arm B). Patients had received no earlier DNA-damaging chemotherapy. Germline loops: CDR1 LGHNA, CDR2 YSLEER. The CDR3 totals 14 residues. Trimming took 4 bases from V and 7 from J; bases not matched to a gene: 4. This clonotype was sampled from a human donor with melanoma. The starting material was CD8+ T cells sorted from blood (inferred from file names), obtained from a patient given nivolumab and ipilimumab in sequence. The chain uses TRBV4-3 and TRBJ2-2; 9 nucleotides align to TRBD2. The CDR3 DNA reads as TGCGCCAGCAGCCGCGGACTAGCGATCGGGGAGCTGTTTTTT. It is translated as CASSRGLAIGELFF.